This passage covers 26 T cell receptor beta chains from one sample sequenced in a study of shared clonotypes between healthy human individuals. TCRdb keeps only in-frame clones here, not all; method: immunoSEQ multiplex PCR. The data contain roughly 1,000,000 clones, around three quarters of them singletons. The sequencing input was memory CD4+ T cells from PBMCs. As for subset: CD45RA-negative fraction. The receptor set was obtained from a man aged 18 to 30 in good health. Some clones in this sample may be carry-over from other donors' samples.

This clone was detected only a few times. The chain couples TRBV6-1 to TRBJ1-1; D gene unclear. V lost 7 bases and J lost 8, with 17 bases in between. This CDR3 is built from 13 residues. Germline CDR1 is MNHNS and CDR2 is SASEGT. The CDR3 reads CASKVIQDGEAFF. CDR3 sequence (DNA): TGTGCCAGCAAAGTTATCCAGGACGGGGAAGCTTTCTTT.

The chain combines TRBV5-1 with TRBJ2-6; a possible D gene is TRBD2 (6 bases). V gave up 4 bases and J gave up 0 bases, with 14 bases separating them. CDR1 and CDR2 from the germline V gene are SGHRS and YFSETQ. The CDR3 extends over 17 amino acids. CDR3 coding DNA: TGCGCCAGCAGCACAAGGGGACTGAGCTCTGGGGCCAACGTCCTGACTTTC. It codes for CASSTRGLSSGANVLTF.

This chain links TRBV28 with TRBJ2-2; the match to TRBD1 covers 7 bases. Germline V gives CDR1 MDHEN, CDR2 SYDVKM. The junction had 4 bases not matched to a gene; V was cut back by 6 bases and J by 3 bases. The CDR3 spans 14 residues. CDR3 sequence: CASRLGQYTGELFF. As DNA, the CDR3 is TGTGCCAGCAGACTGGGACAGTACACCGGGGAGCTGTTTTTT.

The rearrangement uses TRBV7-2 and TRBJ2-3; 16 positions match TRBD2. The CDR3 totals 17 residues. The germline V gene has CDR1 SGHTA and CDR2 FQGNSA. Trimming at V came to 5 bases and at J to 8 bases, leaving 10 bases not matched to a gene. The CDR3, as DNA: TGTGCCAGCAGCCTCGGGACTAGCGGGAGGGCCGGCCGTACGCAGTATTTT. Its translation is CASSLGTSGRAGRTQYF.

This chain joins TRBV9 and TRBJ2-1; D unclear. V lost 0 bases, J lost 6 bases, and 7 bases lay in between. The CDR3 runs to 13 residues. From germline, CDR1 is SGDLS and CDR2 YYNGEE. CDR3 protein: CASSVGSGNEQFF. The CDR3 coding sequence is TGTGCCAGCAGCGTAGGGTCCGGCAATGAGCAGTTCTTC.

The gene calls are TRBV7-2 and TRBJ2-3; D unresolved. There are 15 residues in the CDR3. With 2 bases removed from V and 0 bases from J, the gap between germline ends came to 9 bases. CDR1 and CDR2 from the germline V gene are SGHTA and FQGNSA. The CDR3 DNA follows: TGTGCCAGCAGCTTAAGGCTAGTTAGCACAGATACGCAGTATTTT. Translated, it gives CASSLRLVSTDTQYF.

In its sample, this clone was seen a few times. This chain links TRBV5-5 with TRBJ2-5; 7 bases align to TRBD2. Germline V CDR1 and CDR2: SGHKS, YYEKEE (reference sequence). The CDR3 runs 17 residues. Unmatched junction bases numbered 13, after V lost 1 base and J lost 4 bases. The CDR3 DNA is TGTGCCAGCAGCTTGCTCCTTATTGGCGGGAGCGTAGAGACCCAGTACTTC. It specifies CASSLLLIGGSVETQYF. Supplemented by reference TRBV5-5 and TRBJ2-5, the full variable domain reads DAGVTQSPTHLIKTRGQQVTLRCSPISGHKSVSWYQQVLGQGPQFIFQYYEKEERGRGNFPDRFSARQFPNYSSELNVNALLLGDSALYLCASSLLLIGGSVETQYFGPGTRLLVL.

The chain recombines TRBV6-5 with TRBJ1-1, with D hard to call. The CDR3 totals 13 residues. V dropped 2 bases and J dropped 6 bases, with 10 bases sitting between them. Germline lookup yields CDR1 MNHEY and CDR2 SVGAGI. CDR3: CASSYMVSAEAFF. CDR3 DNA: TGTGCCAGCAGTTACATGGTTAGCGCTGAAGCTTTCTTT.

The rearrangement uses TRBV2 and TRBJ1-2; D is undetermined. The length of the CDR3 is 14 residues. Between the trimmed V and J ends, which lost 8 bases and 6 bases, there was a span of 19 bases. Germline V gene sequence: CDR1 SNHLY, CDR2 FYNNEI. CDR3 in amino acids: CASQPGGGGHGYTF. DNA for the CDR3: TGTGCCAGCCAGCCAGGTGGAGGCGGGCATGGCTACACCTTC. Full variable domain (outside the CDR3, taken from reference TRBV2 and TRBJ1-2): EPEVTQTPSHQVTQMGQEVILRCVPISNHLYFYWYRQILGQKVEFLVSFYNNEISEKSEIFDDQFSVERPDGSNFTLKIRSTKLEDSAMYFCASQPGGGGHGYTFGSGTRLTVV.

The CDR3 sequence is CASGFYNEQFF. DNA of the CDR3: TGTGCTAGTGGTTTTTACAATGAGCAGTTCTTC. The chain has TRBV12-5 and TRBJ2-1; D remains unclear. CDR1 and CDR2 (germline): LGHNT, FRNRAP. Trimming shortened V by 3 bases and J by 4 bases, and 1 base separated the two germline ends. The CDR3 runs 11 residues.

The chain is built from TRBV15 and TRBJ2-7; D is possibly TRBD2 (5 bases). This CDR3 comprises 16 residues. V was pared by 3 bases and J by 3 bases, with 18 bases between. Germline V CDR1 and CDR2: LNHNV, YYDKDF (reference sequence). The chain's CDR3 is CATSRSLVAGLYEQYF. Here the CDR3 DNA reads TGTGCCACCAGCAGGAGCCTGGTGGCGGGCCTCTACGAGCAGTACTTC.

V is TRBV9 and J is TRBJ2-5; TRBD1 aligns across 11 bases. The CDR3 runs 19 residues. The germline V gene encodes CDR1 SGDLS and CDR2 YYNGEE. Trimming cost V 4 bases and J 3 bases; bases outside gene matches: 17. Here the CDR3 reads CASSSGTGGGRNREETQYF. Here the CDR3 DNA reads TGTGCCAGCAGCTCCGGGACAGGGGGAGGAAGGAATCGGGAAGAGACCCAGTACTTC.

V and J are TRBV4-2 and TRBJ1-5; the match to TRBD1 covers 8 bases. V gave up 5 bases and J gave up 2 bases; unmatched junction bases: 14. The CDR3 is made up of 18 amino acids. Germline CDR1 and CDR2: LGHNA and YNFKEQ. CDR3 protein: CASSSRDRGGFGNQPQHF. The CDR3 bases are TGTGCCAGCAGCTCACGCGACAGGGGAGGGTTTGGCAATCAGCCCCAGCATTTT.

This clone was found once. The chain's CDR3 is CASRPWGSNEQFF. The CDR3 region has the DNA TGTGCCAGCAGGCCCTGGGGGTCCAATGAGCAGTTCTTC. This chain joins TRBV2 and TRBJ2-1, with D possibly called TRBD1 or TRBD2 (5 bases each). Germline CDR1 SNHLY, CDR2 FYNNEI. V was pared by 6 bases and J by 6 bases, with 12 bases between. This CDR3 has 13 residues. The complete variable domain, with remaining parts taken from reference TRBV2 and TRBJ2-1, reads EPEVTQTPSHQVTQMGQEVILRCVPISNHLYFYWYRQILGQKVEFLVSFYNNEISEKSEIFDDQFSVERPDGSNFTLKIRSTKLEDSAMYFCASRPWGSNEQFFGPGTRLTVL.

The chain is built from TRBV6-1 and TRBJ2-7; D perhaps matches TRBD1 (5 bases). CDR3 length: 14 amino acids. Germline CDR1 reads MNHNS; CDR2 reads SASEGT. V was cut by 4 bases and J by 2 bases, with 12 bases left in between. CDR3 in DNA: TGTGCCAGCAGTGTTGCAGGGCTTACCTACGAGCAGTACTTC. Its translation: CASSVAGLTYEQYF.

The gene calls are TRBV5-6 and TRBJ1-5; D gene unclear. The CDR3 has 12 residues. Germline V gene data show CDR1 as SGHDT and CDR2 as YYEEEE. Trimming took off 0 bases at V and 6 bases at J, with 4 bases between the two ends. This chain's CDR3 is CASSLASQPQHF. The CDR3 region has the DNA TGTGCCAGCAGCTTGGCAAGTCAGCCCCAGCATTTT. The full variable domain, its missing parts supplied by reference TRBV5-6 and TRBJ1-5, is DAGVTQSPTHLIKTRGQQVTLRCSPKSGHDTVSWYQQALGQGPQFIFQYYEEEERQRGNFPDRFSGHQFPNYSSELNVNALLLGDSALYLCASSLASQPQHFGDGTRLSIL.

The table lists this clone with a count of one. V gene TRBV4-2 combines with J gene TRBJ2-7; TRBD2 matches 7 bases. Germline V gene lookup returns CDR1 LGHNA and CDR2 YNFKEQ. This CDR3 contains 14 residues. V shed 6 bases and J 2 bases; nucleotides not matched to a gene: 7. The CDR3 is CASSLPGGTYEQYF. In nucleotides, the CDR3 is TGTGCCAGCAGTCTACCCGGGGGGACCTACGAGCAGTACTTC.

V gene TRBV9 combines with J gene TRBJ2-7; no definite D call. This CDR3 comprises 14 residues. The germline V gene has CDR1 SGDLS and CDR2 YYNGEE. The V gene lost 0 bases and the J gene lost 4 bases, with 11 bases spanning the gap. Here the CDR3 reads CASSVEAVPYEQYF. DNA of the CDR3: TGTGCCAGCAGCGTAGAGGCAGTACCTTACGAGCAGTACTTC.

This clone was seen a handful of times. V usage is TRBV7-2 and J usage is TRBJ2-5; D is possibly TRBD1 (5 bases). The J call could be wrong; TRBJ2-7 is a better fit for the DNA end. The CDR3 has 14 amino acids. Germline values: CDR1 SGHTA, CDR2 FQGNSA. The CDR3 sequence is CASSGAGFESEQYF. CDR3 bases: TGTGCCAGCAGCGGGGCCGGGTTTGAGTCCGAGCAGTACTTC.

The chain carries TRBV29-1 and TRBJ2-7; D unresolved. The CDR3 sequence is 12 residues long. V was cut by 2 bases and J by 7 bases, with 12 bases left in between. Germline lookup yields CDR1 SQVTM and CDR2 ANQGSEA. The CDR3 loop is CSVETPGREQYF. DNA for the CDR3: TGCAGCGTTGAAACCCCGGGTAGGGAGCAGTACTTC.

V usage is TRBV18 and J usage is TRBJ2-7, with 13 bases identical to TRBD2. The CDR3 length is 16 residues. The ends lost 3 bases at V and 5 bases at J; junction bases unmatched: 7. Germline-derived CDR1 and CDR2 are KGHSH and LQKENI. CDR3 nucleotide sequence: TGTGCCAGCTCACCGCCGGGACTAGCGGGAAAGAACGAGCAGTACTTC. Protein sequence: CASSPPGLAGKNEQYF.

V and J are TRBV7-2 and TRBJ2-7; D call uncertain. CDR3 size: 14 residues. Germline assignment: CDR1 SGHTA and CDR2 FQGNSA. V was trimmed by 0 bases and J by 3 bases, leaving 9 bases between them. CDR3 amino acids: CASSLAPASYEQYF. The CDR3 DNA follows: TGTGCCAGCAGCTTAGCGCCGGCTAGCTACGAGCAGTACTTC.

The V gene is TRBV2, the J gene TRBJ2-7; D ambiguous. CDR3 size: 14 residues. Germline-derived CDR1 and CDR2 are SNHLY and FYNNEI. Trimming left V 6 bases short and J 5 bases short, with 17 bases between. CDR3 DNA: TGTGCCAGCAGCGTTACCCCCATAATGAACGAGCAGTACTTC. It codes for CASSVTPIMNEQYF.

DNA of the CDR3: TGCGCCAGCAGCTCCGAGGCCGACAGGGAGCAGTACTTC. It is translated as CASSSEADREQYF. This chain joins TRBV5-1 and TRBJ2-7; a weak D match, TRBD1 (6 bases). V was shortened by 3 bases and J by 7 bases, with 14 bases between the two germline ends. The V gene's germline CDR1 is SGHRS and CDR2 YFSETQ. The length of the CDR3 is 13 residues.

CDR3 amino acids: CSVLTPGQGAHVEQYF. In DNA, the CDR3 is TGCAGCGTTCTTACCCCGGGACAGGGGGCGCATGTCGAGCAGTACTTC. This sequence joins TRBV29-1 and TRBJ2-7; TRBD1 matches at 12 bases. V dropped 5 bases and J dropped 6; count of bases not matched to a gene: 14. CDR1 SQVTM and CDR2 ANQGSEA come from the germline V gene. This CDR3 contains 16 residues.

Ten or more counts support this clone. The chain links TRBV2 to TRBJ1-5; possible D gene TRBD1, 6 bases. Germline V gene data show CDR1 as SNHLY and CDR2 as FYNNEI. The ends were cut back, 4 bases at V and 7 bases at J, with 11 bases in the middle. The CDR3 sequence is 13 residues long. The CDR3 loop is CASSGQGRQPQHF. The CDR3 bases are TGTGCCAGCAGTGGGCAGGGGAGGCAGCCCCAGCATTTT. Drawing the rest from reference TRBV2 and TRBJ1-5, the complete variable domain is EPEVTQTPSHQVTQMGQEVILRCVPISNHLYFYWYRQILGQKVEFLVSFYNNEISEKSEIFDDQFSVERPDGSNFTLKIRSTKLEDSAMYFCASSGQGRQPQHFGDGTRLSIL.